The next 15 T cell receptor beta chains were all read from a single sample in a study of a mutant IDH1 vaccine in newly diagnosed glioma. This sample's time point: week 47, end of study. A single vaccine dose contained 300 ug of mutant IDH1 20-mer peptide, and topical imiquimod was used with it. Here immunoSEQ multiplex PCR was the method, and the copy in TCRdb shows in-frame clones only, minus some. Among 30,000 to 45,000 clones listed, roughly 82% were seen once. Which antigens these TCRs recognize remains unknown. Material: PBMCs, obtained from a glioma patient whose treatment included an IDH1 peptide vaccine. Receptor source: a man aged 40-55 years with glioma.

The chain uses TRBV29-1 and TRBJ2-6; D is unresolved. The length of the CDR3 is 13 residues. In germline, CDR1 is SQVTM, CDR2 ANQGSEA. Between the trimmed V and J ends, which lost 4 bases and 2 bases, there was a span of 6 bases. The CDR3 loop is CSVVDPGANVLTF. CDR3 in DNA: TGCAGCGTTGTCGACCCTGGGGCCAACGTCCTGACTTTC.

The chain has TRBV18 and TRBJ2-7, with D perhaps matching TRBD2 (5 bases). The CDR3 is 12 residues long. In germline, CDR1 is KGHSH, CDR2 LQKENI. Deletions cut 2 bases from V and 7 bases from J, with 9 bases between. CDR3 DNA: TGTGCCAGCTCACCAACCACGGGGGAGCAGTACGTC. This translates into CASSPTTGEQYV.

The chain links TRBV19 to TRBJ2-7, with TRBD2 identical over 7 bases. The CDR3 is 13 amino acids. Germline CDR1 and CDR2: LNHDA and SQIVND (reference sequence). Unmatched junction bases numbered 11, after V lost 8 bases and J lost 7 bases. The CDR3 here is CASSWEGPTEQYF. The CDR3 DNA sequence: TGTGCCAGTTCGTGGGAGGGTCCAACTGAGCAGTACTTC.

J is TRBJ1-4 and V is TRBV4-1, with unresolved D. V shed 8 bases and J shed 0 bases, with 22 bases lying between them. CDR1 is MGHRA and CDR2 is YSYEKL in the germline V gene. The CDR3 extends over 18 amino acids. The CDR3 DNA is TGCGCCAGCTCCTCGGGAGGGTCGCATAGGTCAACTAATGAAAAACTGTTTTTT. Translation: CASSSGGSHRSTNEKLFF.

This chain uses TRBV6-1 with TRBJ1-4; possibly TRBD1 for D (5 bases). Trimming shortened V by 1 base and J by 8 bases, and 14 bases separated the two germline ends. Germline lookup yields CDR1 MNHNS and CDR2 SASEGT. CDR3 size: 15 residues. CDR3 coding DNA: TGTGCCAGCAGTGAAGTTGGGACGGCGAAAGAAAAACTGTTTTTT. Its translation is CASSEVGTAKEKLFF.

This chain links TRBV30 with TRBJ2-5; 7 positions match TRBD2. Germline V gene data show CDR1 as GTSNPN and CDR2 as SVGIG (reference sequence). V shed 4 bases and J 0 bases; nucleotides not matched to a gene: 14. This CDR3 is built from 17 residues. The chain's CDR3 is CAWNVSREDSYQETQYF. CDR3 DNA sequence: TGTGCCTGGAATGTTTCCCGGGAGGACTCGTACCAAGAGACCCAGTACTTC.

The rearrangement uses TRBV19 and TRBJ2-2, with D possibly being TRBD1 (6 bases). Germline-derived CDR1 and CDR2 are LNHDA and SQIVND (reference sequence). This CDR3 region has 14 residues. With 1 base removed from V and 10 bases from J, the gap between germline ends came to 13 bases. CDR3 sequence: CASSIGYRAEELFF. The CDR3 DNA reads TGTGCCAGTAGTATAGGGTACAGGGCCGAGGAGCTGTTTTTT.

By frequency in the sample, this clone is medium-sized. The genes are TRBV9 and TRBJ2-7, with D perhaps matching TRBD2 (6 bases). Trimming removed 1 base at V and 4 bases at J, with 18 bases between. CDR1 SGDLS and CDR2 YYNGEE come from the germline V gene. This CDR3 spans 16 amino acids. CDR3: CASSVRVWRGLYEQYV. CDR3 coding DNA: TGTGCCAGCAGCGTAAGGGTCTGGCGGGGCTTGTACGAGCAGTACGTC.

Comment on this clone: The sample has other DNA sequences that encode this CDR3 too. V gene TRBV5-6 combines with J gene TRBJ1-3, with D possibly being TRBD1 (6 bases). Looked up from germline, CDR1 is SGHDT and CDR2 is YYEEEE. There are 15 residues in the CDR3. V lost 4 bases and J 2 bases, leaving 13 bases between the germline ends. The CDR3 region is CASSPTGGTGNTIYF. The CDR3 DNA follows: TGTGCCAGCAGCCCGACGGGGGGCACTGGAAACACCATATATTTT.

The CDR3 spells CASSLTGGGRGYTF. The CDR3 nucleotides read TGTGCCAGCAGTTTAACAGGGGGCGGAAGGGGCTACACCTTC. The chain carries TRBV27 and TRBJ1-2; TRBD1 aligns across 9 bases. The V gene end was trimmed by 2 bases and the J gene end by 8 bases; junction bases not matched to a gene: 6. The CDR3 sequence is 14 residues long. CDR1 and CDR2 (germline): MNHEY, SMNVEV (reference sequence).

The chain recombines TRBV19 with TRBJ1-5; the match to TRBD1 covers 8 bases. V lost 4 bases and J lost 5; bases outside the gene matches: 4. The CDR3 has 14 amino acids. In germline, CDR1 is LNHDA, CDR2 SQIVND (reference sequence). The CDR3 reads CASSRTGTDQPQHF. The CDR3 DNA sequence: TGTGCCAGTAGTAGGACAGGGACCGATCAGCCCCAGCATTTT.

The chain links TRBV11-2 to TRBJ2-1; D is perhaps TRBD2 (6 bases). V was trimmed by 0 bases and J by 4 bases, leaving 16 bases between them. CDR3 length: 17 amino acids. Per the germline V gene, CDR1 is SGHAT and CDR2 is FQNNGV. CDR3 in amino acids: CASSLEGEVRLYNEQFF. CDR3 nucleotide sequence: TGTGCCAGCAGCTTAGAAGGGGAGGTTCGGTTATACAATGAGCAGTTCTTC. Filled out from reference TRBV11-2 and TRBJ2-1, the complete variable domain reads EAGVAQSPRYKIIEKRQSVAFWCNPISGHATLYWYQQILGQGPKLLIQFQNNGVVDDSQLPKDRFSAERLKGVDSTLKIQPAKLEDSAVYLCASSLEGEVRLYNEQFFGPGTRLTVL.

This sequence joins TRBV7-2 and TRBJ2-2; TRBD1 agrees at 10 bases. Unmatched junction bases numbered 13, after V lost 4 bases and J lost 8 bases. This CDR3 spans 17 amino acids. CDR1 is SGHTA and CDR2 is FQGNSA in the germline V gene. The CDR3 loop reads CASSSNPGTGVAGELFF. CDR3 bases: TGTGCCAGCAGCTCCAACCCCGGGACAGGGGTAGCTGGGGAGCTGTTTTTT.

V is TRBV21-1 and J is TRBJ2-5; the table's D call of TRBD2 was not tested on the DNA. TRBV21-1 is an annotated pseudogene. This CDR3 has 15 residues. CDR3: CASSKERGTSKTQYF. Written as DNA, the CDR3 is TGTGCCAGCAGCAAAGAACGGGGGACTAGCAAGACCCAGTACTTC.

The chain carries TRBV7-2 and TRBJ1-5, with a tentative D call TRBD1 (5 bases). The V end lost 5 bases, the J end lost 6 bases, and 11 bases lay between the germline ends. Germline CDR1 SGHTA, CDR2 FQGNSA. This CDR3 region has 13 residues. The CDR3 sequence: CASSGGGGQPQHF. DNA of the CDR3: TGTGCCAGCAGCGGGGGGGGAGGTCAGCCCCAGCATTTT.